Included here is one T cell receptor (beta chain) sequence, with context. J gave up 7 bases and V 4 bases, and 5 bases lay outside the gene matches. CDR3 length: 14 residues. CDR1 and CDR2 from the germline V gene are MNHEY and SVGAGI. In the original analysis: Reference gene primer amplification gave estimated nucleated cell counts. Measured with immunoSEQ multiplex PCR; TCRdb has only the in-frame clones, and not every one. The V and J calls and the clone size are those of that table, but D and trimming were determined from the DNA. The data hold about 120,000 clones, with around 90% observed a single time. This entry belongs to a study of blood T cell repertoires in COVID-19. Study-wide context: Researchers got acute and convalescent COVID-19 samples from the United States, Italy and Spain. Sources were T cells, B-cell-depleted T cells, or PBMCs; the material itself was cDNA or gDNA.

The genes are TRBV6-5 and TRBJ1-3, with 9 bases identical to TRBD1. The sequenced sample was peripheral blood. This clonotype was obtained from a human donor in a cohort sampled during active COVID-19. DNA for the CDR3: TGTGCCAGCAGTTCACACAGGGGGCGGAACACCATATATTTT. The encoded protein is CASSSHRGRNTIYF.